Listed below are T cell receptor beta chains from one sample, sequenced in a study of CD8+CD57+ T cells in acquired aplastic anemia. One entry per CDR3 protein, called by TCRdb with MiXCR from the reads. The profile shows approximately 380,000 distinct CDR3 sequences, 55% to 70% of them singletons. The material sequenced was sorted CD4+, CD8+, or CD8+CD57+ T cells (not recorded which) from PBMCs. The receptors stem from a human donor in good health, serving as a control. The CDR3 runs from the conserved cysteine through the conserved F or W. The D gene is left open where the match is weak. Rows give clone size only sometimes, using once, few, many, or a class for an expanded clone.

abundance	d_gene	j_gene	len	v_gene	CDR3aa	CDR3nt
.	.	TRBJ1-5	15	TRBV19	CASSISAVSSQPQHF	TGTGCCAGTAGTATTTCGGCGGTGTCAAGCCAGCCCCAGCATTTT
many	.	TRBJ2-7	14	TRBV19	CATSKRRSSYEQYF	TGTGCCACTTCAAAGCGGAGAAGCTCCTACGAGCAGTACTTC
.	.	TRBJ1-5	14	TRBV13	CASSTERNNQPQHF	TGTGCCAGCAGTACAGAGCGGAACAATCAGCCCCAGCATTTT
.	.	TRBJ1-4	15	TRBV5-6	CASSFELRINEKLFF	TGTGCCAGCAGCTTTGAGCTCAGAATTAATGAAAAACTGTTTTTT
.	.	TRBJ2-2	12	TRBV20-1	CSAGDRAGAMFF	TGCAGTGCCGGAGACAGGGCGGGGGCTATGTTTTTT
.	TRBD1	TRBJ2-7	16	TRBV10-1	CASSESSGRGQYEQYF	TGCGCCAGCAGTGAGTCGAGCGGCAGGGGGCAGTACGAGCAGTACTTC
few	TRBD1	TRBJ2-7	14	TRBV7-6	CASSLADRVYEQYF	TGTGCCAGCAGCTTAGCGGACAGGGTCTACGAGCAGTACTTC
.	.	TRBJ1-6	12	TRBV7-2	CASSLVGSPLHF	TGTGCCAGCAGCTTGGTGGGGTCACCCCTCCACTTT
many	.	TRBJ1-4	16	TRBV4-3	CASSQDAGWPNEKLFF	TGCGCCAGCAGCCAAGATGCCGGGTGGCCTAATGAAAAACTGTTTTTT
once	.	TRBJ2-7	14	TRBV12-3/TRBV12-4	CASRAVGSSYEQYF	TGTGCCAGCAGAGCAGTGGGGAGCTCCTACGAGCAGTACTTC
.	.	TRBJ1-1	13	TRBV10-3	CAISESNGPKTFF	TGTGCCATCAGTGAGAGCAACGGGCCCAAAACTTTCTTT
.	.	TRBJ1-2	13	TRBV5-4	CASSITSGYGYTF	TGTGCCAGCAGCATAACAAGTGGCTATGGCTACACCTTC
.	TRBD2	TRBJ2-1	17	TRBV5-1	CASSLHLFREGYNEQFF	TGCGCCAGCAGCTTACACTTATTCCGGGAGGGGTACAATGAGCAGTTCTTC
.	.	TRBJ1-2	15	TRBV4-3	CASSQDLIGGDGYTF	TGCGCCAGCAGCCAAGATTTAATAGGGGGTGATGGCTACACCTTC
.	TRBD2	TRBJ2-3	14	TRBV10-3	CAIMSGGDADTQYF	TGTGCCATCATGAGCGGGGGGGATGCAGATACGCAGTATTTT
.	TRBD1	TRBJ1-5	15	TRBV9	CASSPGQGTDQPQHF	TGTGCCAGCAGCCCCGGACAGGGTACCGATCAGCCCCAGCATTTT
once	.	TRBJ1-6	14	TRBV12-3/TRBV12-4	CASSVRLGNSPLHF	TGTGCCAGCAGCGTCCGACTGGGTAATTCACCCCTCCACTTT
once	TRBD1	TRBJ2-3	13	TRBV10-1	CASSRGGTRTPYF	TGCGCCAGCAGTCGAGGGGGCACACGTACGCCATATTTT
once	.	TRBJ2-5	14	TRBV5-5	CASSMDWKQETQYF	TGTGCCAGCAGCATGGACTGGAAACAAGAGACCCAGTACTTC
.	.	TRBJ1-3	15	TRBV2	CASRRSGPCGRTIYF	TGTGCCAGCAGACGTAGCGGACCCTGTGGAAGGACCATATATTTT
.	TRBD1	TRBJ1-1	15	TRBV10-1	CASSATGGAYTEAFF	TGCGCCAGCAGTGCGACAGGGGGGGCATACACTGAAGCTTTCTTT
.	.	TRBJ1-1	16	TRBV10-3	CASSTGFGFAGTEAFF	TGTGCCAGCAGTACAGGGTTCGGCTTCGCTGGCACTGAAGCTTTCTTT
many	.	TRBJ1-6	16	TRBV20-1	CSADGGPRGENSPLHF	TGCAGTGCCGATGGAGGCCCCAGGGGCGAAAATTCACCCCTCCACTTT
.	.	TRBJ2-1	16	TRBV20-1	CSARDLVSSNWGEQFF	TGCAGTGCCAGAGATCTTGTCTCTAGCAATTGGGGTGAGCAGTTCTTC
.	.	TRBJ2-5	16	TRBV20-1	CSARKHDSYRQETQYF	TGCAGTGCTAGAAAGCATGATAGCTACAGACAAGAGACCCAGTACTTC
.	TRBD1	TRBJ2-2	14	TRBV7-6	CASRQGQNTGELFF	TGTGCCAGCCGACAGGGGCAGAACACCGGGGAGCTGTTTTTT
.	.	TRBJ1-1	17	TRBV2	CASSEMPAGPLSTVAFF	TGTGCCAGCAGCGAGATGCCGGCGGGGCCCTTGAGCACTGTAGCTTTCTTT
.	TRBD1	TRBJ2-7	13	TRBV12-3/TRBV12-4	CASSRGQSYEQYF	TGTGCCAGCAGTCGGGGACAGTCCTACGAGCAGTACTTC
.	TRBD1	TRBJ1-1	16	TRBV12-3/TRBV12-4	CASSFRGGQGASEAFF	TGTGCCAGCAGTTTTCGCGGGGGGCAGGGGGCCTCTGAAGCTTTCTTT
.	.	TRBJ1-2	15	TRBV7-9	CASSRDRIETYGYTF	TGTGCCAGCAGCCGAGATCGTATAGAGACCTATGGCTACACCTTC
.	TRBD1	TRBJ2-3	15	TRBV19	CASSRGTGSSDTQYF	TGTGCCAGTAGCCGCGGGACAGGGAGCTCAGATACGCAGTATTTT
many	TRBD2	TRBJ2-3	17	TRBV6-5	CASSSGLAGTSTDTQYF	TGTGCCAGCAGTTCCGGACTAGCGGGGACGAGCACAGATACGCAGTATTTT
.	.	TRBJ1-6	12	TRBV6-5	CASRRGNSPLHF	TGTGCCAGCAGGCGAGGTAATTCACCCCTCCACTTT
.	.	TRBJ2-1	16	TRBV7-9	CASSRHRHTGANDQFF	TGTGCCAGCAGCCGACACAGGCATACGGGGGCCAACGACCAGTTCTTC
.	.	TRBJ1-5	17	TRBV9	CASSVAGLTARNQPQHF	TGTGCCAGCAGCGTAGCGGGGCTGACAGCCCGCAATCAGCCCCAGCATTTT
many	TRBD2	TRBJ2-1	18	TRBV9	CASSVVTSGGASYNEQFF	TGTGCCAGCAGCGTAGTCACTAGCGGGGGGGCCTCCTACAATGAGCAGTTCTTC
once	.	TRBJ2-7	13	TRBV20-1	CSARETLSYERYF	TGCAGTGCTAGGGAGACACTCTCCTACGAGCGGTACTTC
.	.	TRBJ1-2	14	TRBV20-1	CSARDLASSGGYTF	TGCAGTGCTAGAGATCTCGCGAGCTCTGGTGGCTACACCTTC
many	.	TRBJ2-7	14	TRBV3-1	CASSQVTGFYEQYF	TGTGCCAGCAGCCAAGTTACGGGATTTTACGAGCAGTACTTC
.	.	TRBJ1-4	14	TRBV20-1	CSASSIQDGCGLFF	TGCAGCGCTAGTTCTATACAGGACGGATGTGGTCTGTTTTTT
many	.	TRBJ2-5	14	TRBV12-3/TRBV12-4	CASSSRTGWETQYF	TGTGCCAGCAGTTCAAGGACGGGGTGGGAGACCCAGTACTTC
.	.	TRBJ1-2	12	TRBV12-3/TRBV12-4	CASKGTGNGYTF	TGTGCCAGCAAAGGCACCGGCAATGGCTACACCTTC
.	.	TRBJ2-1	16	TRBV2	CASSERGASSYNEQFF	TGTGCCAGCAGTGAAAGGGGAGCCAGCTCCTACAATGAGCAGTTCTTC